This T cell receptor (beta chain) was sequenced for a study of Graves' ophthalmopathy and Graves' hyperthyroidism. Study background: No treatment had been given when peripheral blood was collected at initial diagnosis.

CDR3 length: 12 amino acids. Trimming cost V 0 bases and J 6 bases, with 7 bases left between them. CDR1 and CDR2 (germline): SGHKS, YYEKEE (reference sequence). TCR beta CDR3 amplification used RNA transcripts. HTBI primers primed a first-round RT-PCR, and a second-round multiplex PCR followed. One entry per CDR3 protein, called by TCRdb with MiXCR from the multiplex PCR reads. Among approximately 160,000 distinct CDR3 sequences listed, roughly two fifths were seen once. Where ophthalmopathy was present, donors had moderate-to-severe activity, CAS ≥3, NOSPECS ≥4 and duration under 3 months. Isolation of PBMCs was performed using 9 to 10 ml of fresh peripheral blood.

V gene TRBV5-5 combines with J gene TRBJ2-7; D is ambiguous. This TCR derives from a woman aged 40 to 50 with Graves' ophthalmopathy. The sample was peripheral blood. The CDR3 region is CASSLVWAEQYF. In DNA, the CDR3 is TGTGCCAGCAGCTTGGTTTGGGCCGAGCAGTACTTC. The full variable domain, with the rest looked up from reference TRBV5-5 and TRBJ2-7, is DAGVTQSPTHLIKTRGQQVTLRCSPISGHKSVSWYQQVLGQGPQFIFQYYEKEERGRGNFPDRFSARQFPNYSSELNVNALLLGDSALYLCASSLVWAEQYFGPGTRLTVT.